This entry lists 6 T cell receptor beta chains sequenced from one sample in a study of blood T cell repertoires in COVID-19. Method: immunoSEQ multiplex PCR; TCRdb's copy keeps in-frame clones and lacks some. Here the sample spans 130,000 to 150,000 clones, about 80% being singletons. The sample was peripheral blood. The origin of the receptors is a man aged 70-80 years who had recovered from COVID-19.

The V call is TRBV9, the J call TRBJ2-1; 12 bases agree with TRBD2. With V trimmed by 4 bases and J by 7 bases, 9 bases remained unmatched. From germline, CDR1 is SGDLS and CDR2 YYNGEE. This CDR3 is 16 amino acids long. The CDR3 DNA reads TGTGCCAGCAGCTCAGGAGCCCTAGCGGGAGGGAATGAGCAGTTCTTC. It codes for CASSSGALAGGNEQFF.

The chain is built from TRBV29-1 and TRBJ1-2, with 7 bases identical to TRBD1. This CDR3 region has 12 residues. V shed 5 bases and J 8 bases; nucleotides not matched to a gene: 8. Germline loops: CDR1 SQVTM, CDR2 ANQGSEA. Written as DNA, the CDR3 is TGCAGCGTTTCCGGGACAGCCATGGGCTACACCTTC. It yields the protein CSVSGTAMGYTF.

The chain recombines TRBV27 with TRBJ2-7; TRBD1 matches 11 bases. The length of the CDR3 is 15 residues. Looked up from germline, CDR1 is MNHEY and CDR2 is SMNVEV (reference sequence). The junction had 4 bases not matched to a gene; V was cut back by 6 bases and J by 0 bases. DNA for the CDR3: TGTGCCAGCAGGCTAGGACAGGGGGCCTCCTACGAGCAGTACTTC. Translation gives CASRLGQGASYEQYF.

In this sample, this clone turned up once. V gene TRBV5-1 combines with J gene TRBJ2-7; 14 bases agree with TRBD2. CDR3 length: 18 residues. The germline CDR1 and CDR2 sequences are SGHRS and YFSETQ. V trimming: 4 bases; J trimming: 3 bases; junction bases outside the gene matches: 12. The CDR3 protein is CASSKGLAGVSGNYEQYF. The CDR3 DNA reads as TGCGCCAGCAGCAAGGGACTAGCGGGAGTGTCCGGGAACTACGAGCAGTACTTC. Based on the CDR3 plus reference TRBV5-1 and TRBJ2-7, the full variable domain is KAGVTQTPRYLIKTRGQQVTLSCSPISGHRSVSWYQQTPGQGLQFLFEYFSETQRNKGNFPGRFSGRQFSNSRSEMNVSTLELGDSALYLCASSKGLAGVSGNYEQYFGPGTRLTVT.

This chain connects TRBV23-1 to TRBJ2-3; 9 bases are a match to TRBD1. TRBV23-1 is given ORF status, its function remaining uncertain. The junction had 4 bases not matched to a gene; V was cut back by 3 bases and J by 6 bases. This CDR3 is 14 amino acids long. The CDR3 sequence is CASSQSGTGDTQYF. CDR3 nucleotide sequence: TGCGCCAGCAGTCAGTCCGGGACAGGGGATACGCAGTATTTT.

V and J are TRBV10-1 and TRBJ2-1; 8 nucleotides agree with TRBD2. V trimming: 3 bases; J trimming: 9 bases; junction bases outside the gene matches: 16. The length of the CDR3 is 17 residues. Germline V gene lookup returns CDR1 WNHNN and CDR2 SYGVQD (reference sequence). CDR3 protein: CASSDQGGRLYRSEQFF. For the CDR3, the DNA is TGCGCCAGCAGTGATCAGGGCGGGAGGCTCTATCGGAGTGAGCAGTTCTTC.